Shown below are 28 T cell receptor beta chains from a single sample sequenced in a study of blood T cell repertoires in COVID-19. Clones were read by immunoSEQ multiplex PCR, and TCRdb kept only the in-frame ones, dropping some. The sample includes some 150,000 clones, more than 70% of them seen just once. The sequencing input was peripheral blood. All receptors derive from a human donor in a cohort sampled during active COVID-19.

Notes on this clone: The junction differs from germline at one of its ends, possibly a read error. The CDR3 protein is CASSVLVYQGNPEAFF. DNA for the CDR3: TGTGCCAGCAGTGTCCTAGTTTACCAGGGGAACCCTGAAGCTTTCTTT. V and J are TRBV2 and TRBJ1-1, with D perhaps matching TRBD1 (6 bases). The germline CDR1 and CDR2 sequences are SNHLY and FYNNEI. CDR3 size: 16 residues.

This clone was observed a single time. The chain links TRBV9 to TRBJ2-1, with TRBD2 as a possible D gene (5 bases). CDR3 size: 14 residues. Trimming took off 3 bases at V and 5 bases at J, with 12 bases between the two ends. The germline CDR1 and CDR2 sequences are SGDLS and YYNGEE. For the CDR3, the DNA is TGTGCCAGCAGCGCCGGGATCCGGAACAATGAGCAGTTCTTC. Translating gives CASSAGIRNNEQFF.

Of note for this clone: Given a much more abundant clone one base away, this may be a read error. The gene calls are TRBV7-9 and TRBJ1-1; 7 bases match TRBD1. Germline trimming cut 4 bases from V and 1 base from J; bases unmatched to any gene: 0. The CDR3 contains 13 residues. Germline CDR1 is SEHNR and CDR2 is FQNEAQ (reference sequence). CDR3 sequence (DNA): TGTGCCAGCAGCTGGACAGGGAACACTGAAGCTTTCTTT. Protein sequence: CASSWTGNTEAFF.

This chain links TRBV11-2 with TRBJ1-2; TRBD1 aligns across 7 bases. Unmatched junction bases numbered 9, after V lost 4 bases and J lost 4 bases. The CDR3 sequence is 15 residues long. Germline V gives CDR1 SGHAT, CDR2 FQNNGV. The CDR3 nucleotides read TGTGCCAGCAGCTCACAGGACAGGATTCTCTATGGCTACACCTTC. Encoded protein: CASSSQDRILYGYTF.

This clone was counted between two and nine times. The V and J genes are TRBV5-6 and TRBJ2-7; 8 nucleotides match TRBD1. Losses at the gene ends were 4 bases for V and 6 bases for J; bases not matched to a gene: 3. Germline V gene lookup returns CDR1 SGHDT and CDR2 YYEEEE. The CDR3 consists of 12 residues. The CDR3 region is CASSRTGREQYF. In DNA, the CDR3 is TGTGCCAGCAGCCGGACAGGGCGCGAGCAGTACTTC. Variable domain in full (rest from reference TRBV5-6 and TRBJ2-7): DAGVTQSPTHLIKTRGQQVTLRCSPKSGHDTVSWYQQALGQGPQFIFQYYEEEERQRGNFPDRFSGHQFPNYSSELNVNALLLGDSALYLCASSRTGREQYFGPGTRLTVT.

V gene TRBV9 combines with J gene TRBJ1-6; D is ambiguous. V shed 3 bases and J shed 4 bases, with 5 bases lying between them. Germline V gene sequence: CDR1 SGDLS, CDR2 YYNGEE. This CDR3 contains 13 residues. For the CDR3, the DNA is TGTGCCAGCAGCGCCTTATATAATTCACCCCTCCACTTT. Protein product: CASSALYNSPLHF. The entire variable domain, with the rest obtained from reference TRBV9 and TRBJ1-6, is as follows: DSGVTQTPKHLITATGQRVTLRCSPRSGDLSVYWYQQSLDQGLQFLIQYYNGEERAKGNILERFSAQQFPDLHSELNLSSLELGDSALYFCASSALYNSPLHFGNGTRLTVT.

V usage is TRBV6-5 and J usage is TRBJ2-1; the match to TRBD1 covers 8 bases. The germline CDR1 and CDR2 sequences are MNHEY and SVGAGI. The ends lost 5 bases at V and 9 bases at J; junction bases unmatched: 6. The CDR3 is 13 residues long. CDR3 coding DNA: TGTGCCAGCAGTATTCGGACAGGGTTTGAGCAGTTCTTC. It specifies CASSIRTGFEQFF.

V gene TRBV27 combines with J gene TRBJ1-5; tentative D call: TRBD1 (6 bases). The germline gives CDR1 MNHEY, CDR2 SMNVEV (reference sequence). CDR3 length equals 15 residues. V lost 6 bases to trimming and J lost 4 bases, with 16 bases between them. CDR3 nucleotide sequence: TGTGCCAGCAGACCTCAGGGGTCAACTAATCAGCCCCAGCATTTT. Protein product: CASRPQGSTNQPQHF.

The chain links TRBV3-1 (or the pseudogene TRBV3-2) to TRBJ1-5; 7 nucleotides agree with TRBD1. CDR3 length: 15 residues. CDR1 LGHDT and CDR2 YNNKEL come from the germline V gene (reference sequence). V shed 4 bases and J 3 bases; nucleotides not matched to a gene: 6. CDR3 coding DNA: TGTGCCAGCAGCCCAGCAGGGGGGATCAATCAGCCCCAGCATTTT. It encodes CASSPAGGINQPQHF.

This clone was picked up a small number of times. The gene calls are TRBV27 and TRBJ1-5; 7 nucleotides align to TRBD1. The germline gives CDR1 MNHEY, CDR2 SMNVEV (reference sequence). The CDR3 runs 16 residues. V lost 6 bases and J lost 0; bases outside the gene matches: 8. This CDR3 reads CASSPRDSYSNQPQHF. In DNA, the CDR3 is TGTGCCAGCAGCCCCCGGGACAGTTATAGCAATCAGCCCCAGCATTTT.

This clone has a handful of counts. The gene calls are TRBV6-5 and TRBJ1-5; D is undetermined. CDR3 size: 15 residues. Looked up from germline, CDR1 is MNHEY and CDR2 is SVGAGI. The V and J ends lost 6 bases and 3 bases respectively, with 15 bases between them. CDR3 in amino acids: CASRPQVRVNQPQHF. DNA for the CDR3: TGTGCCAGCAGACCCCAGGTGAGGGTCAATCAGCCCCAGCATTTT.

The chain links TRBV5-1 to TRBJ2-7; possible D gene TRBD2, 6 bases. The CDR3 consists of 15 residues. In germline, CDR1 is SGHRS, CDR2 YFSETQ. Trimming left V 5 bases short and J 0 bases short, with 15 bases between. The CDR3 reads CASSFNSGGSYEQYF. The CDR3 bases are TGCGCCAGCAGTTTTAATAGCGGTGGCTCCTACGAGCAGTACTTC.

This clone appeared a single time. The chain joins TRBV12-3 or TRBV12-4 to TRBJ1-1; a possible D gene is TRBD1 (5 bases). V shed 8 bases and J shed 3 bases, with 10 bases lying between them. The CDR3 runs to 12 residues. DNA of the CDR3: TGTGCCAGCCGGGGGGACGACACTGAAGCTTTCTTT. This codes for CASRGDDTEAFF.

The genes are TRBV6-6 and TRBJ1-6, with a possible D match to TRBD1 (5 bases). Germline V gives CDR1 MNHNY, CDR2 SVGAGI (reference sequence). The CDR3 extends over 18 amino acids. V gave up 5 bases and J gave up 3 bases, with 20 bases separating them. DNA for the CDR3: TGTGCCAGCAGTCCCCGCCGATCCCAGGGAAACTATAATTCACCCCTCCACTTT. Its protein is CASSPRRSQGNYNSPLHF.

V is TRBV30 and J is TRBJ2-1; the match to TRBD2 covers 10 bases. The CDR3 has 19 residues. The germline gives CDR1 GTSNPN, CDR2 SVGIG (reference sequence). The V and J ends lost 2 bases and 3 bases, in that order; junction bases with no gene match: 16. DNA for the CDR3: TGTGCCTGGAGTCCCCTCGGACAGGGAAGGACTAGCGGCTACAATGAGCAGTTCTTC. Its protein product is CAWSPLGQGRTSGYNEQFF.

This clone was counted a single time. This chain links TRBV3-1 (or the pseudogene TRBV3-2) with TRBJ1-1, with 10 bases identical to TRBD1. CDR3 length: 13 amino acids. V dropped 3 bases and J dropped 11; count of bases not matched to a gene: 6. Germline CDR1 and CDR2: LGHDT and YNNKEL (reference sequence). The CDR3 protein is CASSQDRGGRAFF. Here the CDR3 DNA reads TGTGCCAGCAGCCAGGACAGGGGGGGACGGGCTTTCTTT.

This clone has only a few counts. The chain uses TRBV6-6 and TRBJ1-5, with unresolved D. The CDR3 contains 11 residues. Germline V gene data show CDR1 as MNHNY and CDR2 as SVGAGI (reference sequence). V lost 6 bases to trimming and J lost 6 bases, with 6 bases between them. Written as DNA, the CDR3 is TGTGCCAGCAGAGGGAGTCAGCCCCAGCATTTT. Its translation: CASRGSQPQHF.

The chain joins TRBV7-3 to TRBJ2-3; 11 nucleotides align to TRBD2. Looked up from germline, CDR1 is SGHTA and CDR2 is FQGTGA. J gave up 5 bases and V 5 bases, and 6 bases lay outside the gene matches. The CDR3 spans 15 residues. Here the CDR3 reads CASSENGLAGDTQYF. In DNA, the CDR3 is TGTGCCAGCAGCGAGAACGGACTAGCGGGAGATACGCAGTATTTT.

The chain recombines TRBV7-2 with TRBJ2-7; 8 bases map to TRBD2. The V segment lost 4 bases and the J segment 5 bases; nucleotides outside the gene matches: 16. There are 17 residues in the CDR3. The germline V gene has CDR1 SGHTA and CDR2 FQGNSA. The CDR3 DNA is TGTGCCAGCAGCTGGGGGTTAGCGGGATCTGGTCAAGACGAGCAGTACTTC. Translation gives CASSWGLAGSGQDEQYF.

This clone was seen a handful of times. The J gene is TRBJ1-1, the V gene TRBV7-3; no definite D call. Trimming shortened V by 2 bases and J by 1 base, and 11 bases separated the two germline ends. This CDR3 has 15 amino acids. The germline CDR1 and CDR2 sequences are SGHTA and FQGTGA. This chain's CDR3 is CASSLLVRSNTEAFF. In DNA form, the CDR3 reads TGTGCCAGCAGCTTATTGGTCAGATCGAACACTGAAGCTTTCTTT.

V gene TRBV19 combines with J gene TRBJ2-6, with D perhaps TRBD2 (7 bases). Germline V gene lookup returns CDR1 LNHDA and CDR2 SQIVND (reference sequence). This CDR3 spans 18 amino acids. The V end lost 5 bases, the J end lost 0 bases, and 17 bases lay between the germline ends. CDR3 in DNA: TGTGCCAGTAGTGAGGCGGGGGCGCGCATCTCTGGGGCCAACGTCCTGACTTTC. Amino acids: CASSEAGARISGANVLTF.

This clone was observed a single time. J is TRBJ1-4 and V is TRBV29-1; D is uncertain. V was clipped by 4 bases and J by 4 bases, with 10 bases between them. In germline, CDR1 is SQVTM, CDR2 ANQGSEA. This CDR3 is 13 amino acids long. CDR3: CSVGRVGNEKLFF. DNA of the CDR3: TGCAGCGTTGGCCGGGTGGGTAATGAAAAACTGTTTTTT. The full variable domain, rest sourced from reference TRBV29-1 and TRBJ1-4, is SAVISQKPSRDICQRGTSLTIQCQVDSQVTMMFWYRQQPGQSLTLIATANQGSEATYESGFVIDKFPISRPNLTFSTLTVSNMSPEDSSIYLCSVGRVGNEKLFFGSGTQLSVL.

The genes are TRBV4-3 and TRBJ2-7, with 14 bases identical to TRBD2. Germline values: CDR1 LGHNA, CDR2 YSLEER. V gave up 1 base and J gave up 3 bases; unmatched junction bases: 17. The CDR3 spans 21 residues. The DNA of the CDR3 is TGCGCCAGCAGCCAAGTTAGCAACGCCGGGACTAGCGGGAGTTACGGCTACGAGCAGTACTTC. It specifies CASSQVSNAGTSGSYGYEQYF.

The V call is TRBV5-5, the J call TRBJ1-2; a possible D gene is TRBD1 (6 bases). Trimming removed 4 bases from V and 0 bases from J, with 13 bases in between. The CDR3 runs 15 residues. The V gene's germline CDR1 is SGHKS and CDR2 YYEKEE (reference sequence). The CDR3 DNA is TGTGCCAGCAGCCCAACGACAGGAGCTAACTATGGCTACACCTTC. Translating it yields CASSPTTGANYGYTF.

This sequence joins TRBV11-2 and TRBJ2-7; 9 nucleotides line up with TRBD2. The CDR3 spans 13 residues. V shed 3 bases and J 3 bases; nucleotides not matched to a gene: 0. Germline values: CDR1 SGHAT, CDR2 FQNNGV. CDR3 amino acids: CASSFSGGYEQYF. The CDR3, as DNA: TGTGCCAGCAGCTTTAGCGGGGGCTACGAGCAGTACTTC.

This clone showed up just once. V gene TRBV9 combines with J gene TRBJ2-2, with D perhaps TRBD1 (5 bases). The CDR3 loop spans 16 amino acids. Trimming took off 2 bases at V and 5 bases at J, with 16 bases between the two ends. Germline V lookup: CDR1 SGDLS, CDR2 YYNGEE. The CDR3 bases are TGTGCCAGCAGCGTTGAAGGGGTAAGAGGAACCGGGGAGCTGTTTTTT. It specifies CASSVEGVRGTGELFF. The variable domain in full, completed from reference TRBV9 and TRBJ2-2, reads DSGVTQTPKHLITATGQRVTLRCSPRSGDLSVYWYQQSLDQGLQFLIQYYNGEERAKGNILERFSAQQFPDLHSELNLSSLELGDSALYFCASSVEGVRGTGELFFGEGSRLTVL.

V is TRBV5-4 and J is TRBJ1-1; D is perhaps TRBD1 (5 bases). The V and J ends lost 4 bases and 5 bases respectively, with 12 bases between them. Germline V CDR1 and CDR2: SGHNT, YYREEE (reference sequence). The CDR3 extends over 13 amino acids. The DNA for the CDR3 is TGTGCCAGCAGCGTCGGGGGACTTACTGAAGCTTTCTTT. Protein product: CASSVGGLTEAFF.

The chain couples TRBV11-2 to TRBJ1-1; D call uncertain. Trimming took 6 bases from V and 0 from J, leaving 8 bases between them. The CDR3 runs 13 residues. Germline CDR1 SGHAT, CDR2 FQNNGV. This CDR3 is CASRSQLNTEAFF. Here the CDR3 DNA reads TGTGCCAGCAGGTCGCAGTTGAACACTGAAGCTTTCTTT.